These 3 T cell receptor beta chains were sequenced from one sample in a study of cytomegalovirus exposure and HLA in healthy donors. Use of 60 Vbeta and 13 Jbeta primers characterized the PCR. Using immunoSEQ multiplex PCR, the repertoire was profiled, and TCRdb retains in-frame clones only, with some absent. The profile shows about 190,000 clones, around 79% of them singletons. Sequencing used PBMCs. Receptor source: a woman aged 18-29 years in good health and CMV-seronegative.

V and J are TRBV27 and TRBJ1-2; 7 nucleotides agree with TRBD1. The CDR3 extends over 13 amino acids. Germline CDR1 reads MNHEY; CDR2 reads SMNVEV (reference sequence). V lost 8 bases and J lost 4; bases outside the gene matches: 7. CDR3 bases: TGTGCCAGCTCGGGACAGATGGGCTATGGCTACACCTTC. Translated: CASSGQMGYGYTF.

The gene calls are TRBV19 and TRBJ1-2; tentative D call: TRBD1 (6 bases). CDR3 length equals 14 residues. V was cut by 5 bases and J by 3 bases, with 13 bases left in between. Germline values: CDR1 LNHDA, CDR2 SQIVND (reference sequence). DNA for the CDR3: TGTGCCAGTAGTTCCCGGACAGAAGACTATGGCTACACCTTC. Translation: CASSSRTEDYGYTF.

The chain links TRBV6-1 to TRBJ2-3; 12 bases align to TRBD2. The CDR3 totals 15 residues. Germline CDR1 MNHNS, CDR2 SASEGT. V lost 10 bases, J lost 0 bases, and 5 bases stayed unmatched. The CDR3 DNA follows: TGTGCCACGGCCGGACTAGCGGGGAGCACAGATACGCAGTATTTT. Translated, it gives CATAGLAGSTDTQYF.